The 13 T cell receptor beta chains below come from one sample, sequenced in a study of shared T cell receptors in the human thymus. The repertoire was sequenced with immunoSEQ multiplex PCR; TCRdb's copy has only in-frame clones and lacks some. The data contain roughly 710,000 clones, over 75% of them seen just once; the ten biggest clones take up over 0.008%. This sample also appeared in a second study, on human thymus T cells.

The source material was thymocytes. The source of these receptors is a girl under two years old with a congenital heart defect.

V usage is TRBV4-2 and J usage is TRBJ1-4, with D perhaps matching TRBD1 (5 bases). Trimming took off 4 bases at V and 2 bases at J, with 23 bases between the two ends. The CDR3 sequence is 19 residues long. Germline V lookup: CDR1 LGHNA, CDR2 YNFKEQ. The DNA of the CDR3 is TGTGCCAGCAGCCCGGGGGATGGGGCGTGGACGTCGACTAATGAAAAACTGTTTTTT. This codes for CASSPGDGAWTSTNEKLFF.

The chain is built from TRBV5-1 and TRBJ1-2; TRBD1 is a possible D gene (5 bases). V dropped 1 base and J dropped 8 bases, with 18 bases sitting between them. This CDR3 region has 15 residues. The germline V gene has CDR1 SGHRS and CDR2 YFSETQ. CDR3 in DNA: TGCGCCAGCAGCTTGATTTCGGGGACTCGGAAGGGCTACACCTTC. This sequence encodes CASSLISGTRKGYTF. The whole variable domain, remainder taken from reference TRBV5-1 and TRBJ1-2, is KAGVTQTPRYLIKTRGQQVTLSCSPISGHRSVSWYQQTPGQGLQFLFEYFSETQRNKGNFPGRFSGRQFSNSRSEMNVSTLELGDSALYLCASSLISGTRKGYTFGSGTRLTVV.

The rearrangement joins TRBV5-1 to TRBJ1-5, with D maybe TRBD1 (6 bases). This CDR3 is 14 amino acids long. The V and J ends lost 6 bases and 2 bases respectively, with 12 bases between them. The V gene's germline CDR1 is SGHRS and CDR2 YFSETQ. CDR3: CASKQGYGNQPQHF. The CDR3 DNA sequence: TGCGCCAGCAAACAGGGATATGGCAATCAGCCCCAGCATTTT.

The rearrangement uses TRBV5-4 and TRBJ1-1; the match to TRBD1 covers 9 bases. This CDR3 is 17 amino acids long. Looked up from germline, CDR1 is SGHNT and CDR2 is YYREEE (reference sequence). V gave up 0 bases and J gave up 4 bases; unmatched junction bases: 10. CDR3 loop: CASSLAGQGPLSTEAFF. The DNA for the CDR3 is TGTGCCAGCAGCTTGGCCGGACAGGGGCCATTGAGCACTGAAGCTTTCTTT. The whole variable domain, filled in from reference TRBV5-4 and TRBJ1-1, reads ETGVTQSPTHLIKTRGQQVTLRCSSQSGHNTVSWYQQALGQGPQFIFQYYREEENGRGNFPPRFSGLQFPNYSSELNVNALELDDSALYLCASSLAGQGPLSTEAFFGQGTRLTVV.

This rearrangement joins TRBV9 to TRBJ2-3, with a weak D call TRBD2 (7 bases). The V end lost 4 bases, the J end lost 2 bases, and 14 bases lay between the germline ends. Per germline, CDR1 SGDLS and CDR2 YYNGEE. This CDR3 is built from 15 residues. CDR3 in DNA: TGTGCCAGCAGCTCCCGGGGGGCTGTCACAGATACGCAGTATTTT. Translating gives CASSSRGAVTDTQYF.

This chain connects TRBV6-1 to TRBJ1-1, with 7 bases fitting TRBD1. The CDR3 is 13 amino acids. CDR1 is MNHNS and CDR2 is SASEGT in the germline V gene. J gave up 4 bases and V 10 bases, and 9 bases lay outside the gene matches. CDR3 in amino acids: CAITGAGGTEAFF. The CDR3 DNA reads as TGTGCCATTACAGGGGCGGGAGGCACTGAAGCTTTCTTT.

V gene TRBV4-3 combines with J gene TRBJ2-3; maybe TRBD1 (5 bases). The CDR3 has 13 residues. Trimming shortened V by 6 bases and J by 3 bases, and 10 bases separated the two germline ends. The germline V gene encodes CDR1 LGHNA and CDR2 YSLEER. CDR3 in DNA: TGCGCCAGCAGACTCCAGGGAACAGATACGCAGTATTTT. This translates into CASRLQGTDTQYF.

The chain recombines TRBV5-1 with TRBJ1-1; D is undetermined. V lost 0 bases and J 2 bases, leaving 14 bases between the germline ends. The CDR3 has 16 residues. The germline CDR1 and CDR2 sequences are SGHRS and YFSETQ. CDR3 sequence: CASSLGGLAQNTEAFF. The CDR3 DNA is TGCGCCAGCAGCTTGGGAGGGTTGGCTCAAAACACTGAAGCTTTCTTT.

This chain joins TRBV18 and TRBJ1-2; 8 nucleotides line up with TRBD1. CDR3 length: 16 residues. Germline-derived CDR1 and CDR2 are KGHSH and LQKENI. The V and J ends lost 4 bases and 6 bases, in that order; junction bases with no gene match: 13. CDR3 loop: CASSRDRTHIMDGYTF. The DNA of the CDR3 is TGTGCCAGCTCACGGGACAGGACCCACATAATGGATGGCTACACCTTC.

CDR3 loop: CASSLEGRTGDYGYTF. The DNA of the CDR3 is TGTGCCAGCAGCTTAGAGGGACGGACAGGAGACTATGGCTACACCTTC. The chain couples TRBV11-2 to TRBJ1-2, with TRBD1 matching 7 bases. The CDR3 runs to 16 residues. CDR1 and CDR2 from the germline V gene are SGHAT and FQNNGV. V gave up 0 bases and J gave up 3 bases; unmatched junction bases: 7.

The gene calls are TRBV14 and TRBJ1-1; D is undetermined. V was clipped by 6 bases and J by 5 bases, with 10 bases between them. The CDR3 sequence is 12 residues long. Germline V gene sequence: CDR1 SGHDN, CDR2 FVKESK. The CDR3 spells CASRRGLTEAFF. CDR3 nucleotide sequence: TGTGCCAGCAGACGGGGATTGACTGAAGCTTTCTTT.

CDR3 sequence reads: CASSSCTGQGNYGYTF. The CDR3 nucleotides are TGTGCCAGCAGCTCCTGTACCGGACAGGGAAACTATGGCTACACCTTC. V and J are TRBV11-3 and TRBJ1-2, with 8 bases fitting TRBD1. V lost 4 bases to trimming and J lost 2 bases; unmatched junction nucleotides: 9. Germline lookup yields CDR1 SGHNT and CDR2 YENEEA. The CDR3 has 16 amino acids.

CDR3 residues: CASSESRFSPQETQYF. Here the CDR3 DNA reads TGCGCCAGCAGTGAGTCGAGATTCTCTCCCCAAGAGACCCAGTACTTC. The V and J genes are TRBV10-1 and TRBJ2-5; no definite D call. The CDR3 has 16 amino acids. The germline V and J ends were trimmed by 0 bases and 1 base, with 12 bases remaining between them. Germline-derived CDR1 and CDR2 are WNHNN and SYGVQD (reference sequence).